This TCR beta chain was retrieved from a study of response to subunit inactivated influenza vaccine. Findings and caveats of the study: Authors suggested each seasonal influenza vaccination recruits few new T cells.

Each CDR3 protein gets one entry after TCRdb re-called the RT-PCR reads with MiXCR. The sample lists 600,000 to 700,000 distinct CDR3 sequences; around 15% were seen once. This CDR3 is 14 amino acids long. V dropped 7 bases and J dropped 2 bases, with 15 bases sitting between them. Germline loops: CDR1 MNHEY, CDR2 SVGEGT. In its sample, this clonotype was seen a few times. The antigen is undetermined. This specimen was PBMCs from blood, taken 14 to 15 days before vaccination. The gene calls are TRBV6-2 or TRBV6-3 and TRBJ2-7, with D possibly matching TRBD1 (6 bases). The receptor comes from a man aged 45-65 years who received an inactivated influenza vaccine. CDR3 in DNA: TGTGCCAGCAAACTACAGGGAACTCCCTACGAGCAGTACTTC. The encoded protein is CASKLQGTPYEQYF.